This T cell receptor (beta chain) was retrieved from a study of shared clonotypes between healthy human individuals. Broader study findings: All-four-donor shared clonotypes had higher generation probabilities than non-shared clonotypes did. A few donors held approximately 5% of naive CD4 clonotypes in common. An effect of sequencing depth on clonotype sharing among donors was expected.

Germline trimming cut 4 bases from V and 4 bases from J; bases unmatched to any gene: 8. Germline values: CDR1 SGDLS, CDR2 YYNGEE. CDR3 length equals 15 residues. This table comes from immunoSEQ multiplex PCR, and its TCRdb copy is limited to in-frame clones, with some not included. The top ten clones hold approximately 1.5% of a sample with 980,000 or so clones, less than 85% of them seen once. Points on this clone: As yet, its antigen is unknown.

This receptor was taken from a man between 18 and 35 years old in good health. The genes are TRBV9 and TRBJ1-3, with 7 positions matching TRBD1. What was sequenced was memory CD4+ T cells sorted from blood. Subset denoted: CD45RA-negative fraction. CDR3 coding DNA: TGTGCCAGCAGCCGTACACCGGGACAGGGAAACACCATATATTTT. This codes for CASSRTPGQGNTIYF.